The sequence of this T cell receptor (beta chain) was determined in a study of glioma-infiltrating T cells. The CDR3 extends over 15 amino acids. Germline assignment: CDR1 MNHEY and CDR2 SVGEGT. The V end lost 3 bases, the J end lost 6 bases, and 18 bases lay between the germline ends. Amplification of TCR alpha and beta CDR3 regions from RNA used iRepertoire nested multiplex PCR. Each CDR3 protein gets one entry after TCRdb re-called the multiplex PCR reads with MiXCR. The table has 300,000 to 450,000 distinct CDR3 sequences, roughly two fifths seen once. Study conclusions and caveats: Signature shared blood CDR3 motifs were enriched in low-divergence and depleted in high-divergence patients.

This clonotype occurred a few times. Its target is not known. The source is a human donor with low-grade glioma or glioblastoma, undergoing nonglioma brain surgery, or in good health (not recorded which). J is TRBJ2-7 and V is TRBV6-2 or TRBV6-3; possibly TRBD2 for D (6 bases). The specimen sequenced was glioma tissue, nonneoplastic brain tissue, or PBMCs (not recorded which). CDR3: CASSYGTAILFEQYF. DNA of the CDR3: TGTGCCAGCAGTTATGGGACTGCCATTCTTTTCGAGCAGTACTTC.